The 15 T cell receptor beta chains in this list originate from one sample, sequenced in a study of shared clonotypes between healthy human individuals. The repertoire was sequenced with immunoSEQ multiplex PCR; TCRdb's copy has only in-frame clones and lacks some. Found here are about 2.1 million clones, around 93% of them singletons; the top ten hold under 2%. Naivety among CD8 cells was defined by CD45RO negativity and positive CCR7 selection, thereby excluding terminally differentiated effector memory CD45RA+ cells. The material sequenced was naive CD8+ T cells from PBMCs. These receptors originate from a man aged 18 to 29 in good health. Some clones in this sample may be carry-over from other donors' samples.

The chain carries TRBV6-1 and TRBJ1-2; no firm D call. The V gene's germline CDR1 is MNHNS and CDR2 SASEGT. This CDR3 has 14 amino acids. V lost 3 bases and J lost 0, with 8 bases in between. The CDR3 DNA reads TGTGCCAGCAGTGATTGGGGTGCTAACTATGGCTACACCTTC. Its translation: CASSDWGANYGYTF.

The genes are TRBV5-1 and TRBJ2-1, with 7 nucleotides matching TRBD2. This CDR3 is 15 amino acids long. The V gene's germline CDR1 is SGHRS and CDR2 YFSETQ. The V segment lost 2 bases and the J segment 3 bases; nucleotides outside the gene matches: 5. CDR3 region: CASSFRGEDYNEQFF. The CDR3 nucleotides read TGCGCCAGCAGCTTTCGGGGGGAGGACTACAATGAGCAGTTCTTC. Variable domain in full (rest from reference TRBV5-1 and TRBJ2-1): KAGVTQTPRYLIKTRGQQVTLSCSPISGHRSVSWYQQTPGQGLQFLFEYFSETQRNKGNFPGRFSGRQFSNSRSEMNVSTLELGDSALYLCASSFRGEDYNEQFFGPGTRLTVL.

The chain employs TRBV13 and TRBJ2-7, with D tentatively TRBD2 (6 bases). Germline assignment: CDR1 PRHDT and CDR2 FYEKMQ (reference sequence). The CDR3 has 15 amino acids. V was trimmed by 0 bases and J by 2 bases, leaving 11 bases between them. The CDR3 coding sequence is TGTGCCAGCAGCTTAGGGCGGGACGGCGCCTACGAGCAGTACTTC. It specifies CASSLGRDGAYEQYF.

V is TRBV5-4 and J is TRBJ2-6, with D unresolved. V was pared by 5 bases and J by 0 bases, with 12 bases between. This CDR3 has 16 residues. Germline V gene sequence: CDR1 SGHNT, CDR2 YYREEE (reference sequence). The CDR3 region is CASSSIVPSGANVLTF. The CDR3 nucleotides are TGTGCCAGCAGTTCGATCGTGCCCTCTGGGGCCAACGTCCTGACTTTC.

The J gene is TRBJ2-4, the V gene TRBV28, with 7 bases aligning to TRBD1. The V gene's germline CDR1 is MDHEN and CDR2 SYDVKM. The CDR3 runs to 16 residues. V lost 6 bases and J lost 3; bases outside the gene matches: 11. The CDR3 nucleotides are TGTGCCAGCAGGCCAAGAGGGGGCGCGGACAAAAACATTCAGTACTTC. Translating gives CASRPRGGADKNIQYF.

The rearrangement uses TRBV28 and TRBJ2-7, with D maybe TRBD1 (5 bases). The CDR3 sequence is 15 residues long. The germline CDR1 and CDR2 sequences are MDHEN and SYDVKM. The V gene lost 5 bases and the J gene lost 2 bases, with 16 bases spanning the gap. The CDR3 DNA sequence: TGTGCCAGCAGTCCTTCCCTCAGGGCGGCCTACGAGCAGTACTTC. Its protein is CASSPSLRAAYEQYF.

The gene calls are TRBV28 and TRBJ2-7, with 9 bases fitting TRBD1. V lost 4 bases to trimming and J lost 2 bases; unmatched junction nucleotides: 3. The CDR3 is made up of 14 amino acids. Germline CDR1 MDHEN, CDR2 SYDVKM. CDR3 nucleotide sequence: TGTGCCAGCAGTTACGGGACAGGGACCTACGAGCAGTACTTC. Translation gives CASSYGTGTYEQYF.

The rearrangement joins TRBV16 to TRBJ1-2, with D unresolved. Germline CDR1 is KGHSY and CDR2 is FQNENV. With 1 base removed from V and 0 bases from J, the gap between germline ends came to 6 bases. The CDR3 sequence is 14 residues long. CDR3 amino acids: CASSQFVANYGYTF. In nucleotides, the CDR3 is TGTGCCAGCAGCCAATTCGTCGCTAACTATGGCTACACCTTC.

V and J are TRBV4-3 and TRBJ1-4; D gene uncertain. The germline CDR1 and CDR2 sequences are LGHNA and YSLEER. This CDR3 comprises 16 residues. The V gene lost 2 bases and the J gene lost 3 bases, with 13 bases spanning the gap. The CDR3 DNA is TGCGCCAGCAGCCAAAGTACAGAAGGCTCTAATGAAAAACTGTTTTTT. Its protein product is CASSQSTEGSNEKLFF.

The chain is built from TRBV4-3 and TRBJ2-5; D is perhaps TRBD2 (5 bases). Germline values: CDR1 LGHNA, CDR2 YSLEER. The V and J ends lost 4 bases and 0 bases respectively, with 15 bases between them. The CDR3 covers 16 residues. The CDR3 DNA reads as TGCGCCAGCAGCCCCCGGGGTGGTTCGTACCAAGAGACCCAGTACTTC. It translates to CASSPRGGSYQETQYF.

The genes are TRBV11-2 and TRBJ2-7, with TRBD1 matching 8 bases. Trimming cost V 3 bases and J 5 bases; bases outside gene matches: 9. The germline CDR1 and CDR2 sequences are SGHAT and FQNNGV. The CDR3 contains 15 residues. The CDR3 DNA follows: TGTGCCAGCAGCTTCTCTCCGGACAGGGCTCACGAGCAGTACTTC. Its translation: CASSFSPDRAHEQYF.

As for this clone: The sample holds other DNA sequences that translate to the same CDR3. The rearrangement joins TRBV4-1 to TRBJ1-1; D is unclear. The V and J ends lost 1 base and 0 bases respectively, with 6 bases between them. The CDR3 totals 14 residues. Germline assignment: CDR1 MGHRA and CDR2 YSYEKL. The CDR3: CASSQGALNTEAFF. The CDR3 nucleotides are TGCGCCAGCAGCCAAGGGGCCTTGAACACTGAAGCTTTCTTT.

The chain joins TRBV5-4 to TRBJ1-5, with D unresolved. The germline V gene has CDR1 SGHNT and CDR2 YYREEE (reference sequence). CDR3 size: 13 residues. V gave up 3 bases and J gave up 4 bases, with 8 bases separating them. CDR3 amino acids: CASSSDGNQPQHF. The CDR3 DNA reads as TGTGCCAGCAGCTCCGACGGAAATCAGCCCCAGCATTTT. The full variable domain, its missing parts supplied by reference TRBV5-4 and TRBJ1-5, is ETGVTQSPTHLIKTRGQQVTLRCSSQSGHNTVSWYQQALGQGPQFIFQYYREEENGRGNFPPRFSGLQFPNYSSELNVNALELDDSALYLCASSSDGNQPQHFGDGTRLSIL.

The genes are TRBV5-8 and TRBJ2-3; 7 bases map to TRBD1. With V trimmed by 0 bases and J by 5 bases, 6 bases remained unmatched. Germline CDR1 and CDR2: SGHTS and YDEGEE. The CDR3 is 15 amino acids. The CDR3 is CASSLGQGGRDTQYF. The CDR3 coding sequence is TGTGCCAGCAGCTTGGGACAGGGCGGGCGAGATACGCAGTATTTT.

The genes are TRBV9 and TRBJ1-1; 7 bases fit TRBD1. CDR1 and CDR2 from the germline V gene are SGDLS and YYNGEE. The CDR3 covers 14 residues. The V segment lost 0 bases and the J segment 7 bases; nucleotides outside the gene matches: 6. The CDR3 sequence is CASSVDDRDDEAFF. CDR3 nucleotide sequence: TGTGCCAGCAGCGTAGACGACAGGGATGATGAAGCTTTCTTT.